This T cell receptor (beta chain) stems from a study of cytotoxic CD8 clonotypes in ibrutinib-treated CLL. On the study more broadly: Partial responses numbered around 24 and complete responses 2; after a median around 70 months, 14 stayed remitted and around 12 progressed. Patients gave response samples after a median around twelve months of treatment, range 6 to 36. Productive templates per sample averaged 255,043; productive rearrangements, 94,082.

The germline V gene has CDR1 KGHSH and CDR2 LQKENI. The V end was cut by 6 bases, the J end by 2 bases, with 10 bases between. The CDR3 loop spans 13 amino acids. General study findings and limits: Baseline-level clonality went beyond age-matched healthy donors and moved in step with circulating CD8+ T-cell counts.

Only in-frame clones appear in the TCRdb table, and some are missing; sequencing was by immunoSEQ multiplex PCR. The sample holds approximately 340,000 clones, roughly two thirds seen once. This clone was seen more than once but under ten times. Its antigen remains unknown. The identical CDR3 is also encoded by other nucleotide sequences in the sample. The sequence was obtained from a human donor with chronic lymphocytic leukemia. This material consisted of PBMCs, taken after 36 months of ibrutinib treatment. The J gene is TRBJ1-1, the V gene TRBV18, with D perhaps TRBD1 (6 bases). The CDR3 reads CASSPTGNTEAFF. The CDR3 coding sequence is TGTGCCAGCTCCCCGACAGGAAACACTGAAGCTTTCTTT.